This TCR beta chain was identified during a study of sequential checkpoint blockade in melanoma. Treatment denoted: randomized to nivolumab then ipilimumab (arm A) or the reverse (arm B). Germline CDR1 reads SNHLY; CDR2 reads FYNNEI. Between the trimmed V and J ends, which lost 4 bases and 3 bases, there was a span of 16 bases. The CDR3 contains 15 residues. Generated by immunoSEQ multiplex PCR, the TCRdb table keeps only in-frame clones and is missing some. Of about 11,000 clones listed, 78% are singletons. V and J are TRBV2 and TRBJ2-7; D is possibly TRBD2 (6 bases). Material: CD8+ T cells sorted from blood (inferred from file names), obtained from a patient given nivolumab and ipilimumab in sequence. This receptor was obtained from a human donor with melanoma. The CDR3 protein is CASSGGYGTVYEQYF. DNA of the CDR3: TGTGCCAGCAGTGGGGGTTACGGGACTGTCTACGAGCAGTACTTC. Based on the CDR3 plus reference TRBV2 and TRBJ2-7, the full variable domain is EPEVTQTPSHQVTQMGQEVILRCVPISNHLYFYWYRQILGQKVEFLVSFYNNEISEKSEIFDDQFSVERPDGSNFTLKIRSTKLEDSAMYFCASSGGYGTVYEQYFGPGTRLTVT.